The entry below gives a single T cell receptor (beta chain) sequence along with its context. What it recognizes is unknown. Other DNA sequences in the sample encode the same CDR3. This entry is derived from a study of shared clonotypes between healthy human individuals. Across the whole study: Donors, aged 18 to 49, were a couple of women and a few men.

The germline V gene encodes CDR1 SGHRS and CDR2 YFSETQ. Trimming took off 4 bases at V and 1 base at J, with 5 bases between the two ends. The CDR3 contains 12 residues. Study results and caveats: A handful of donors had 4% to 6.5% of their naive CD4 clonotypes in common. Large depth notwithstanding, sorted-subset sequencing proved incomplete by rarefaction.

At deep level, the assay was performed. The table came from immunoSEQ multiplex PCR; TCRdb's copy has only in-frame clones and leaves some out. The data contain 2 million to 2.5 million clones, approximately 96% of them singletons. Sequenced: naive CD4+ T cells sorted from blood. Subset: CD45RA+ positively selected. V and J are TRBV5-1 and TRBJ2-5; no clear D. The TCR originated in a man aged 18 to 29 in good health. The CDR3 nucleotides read TGCGCCAGCAGCCGCAGCCAAGAGACCCAGTACTTC. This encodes CASSRSQETQYF.